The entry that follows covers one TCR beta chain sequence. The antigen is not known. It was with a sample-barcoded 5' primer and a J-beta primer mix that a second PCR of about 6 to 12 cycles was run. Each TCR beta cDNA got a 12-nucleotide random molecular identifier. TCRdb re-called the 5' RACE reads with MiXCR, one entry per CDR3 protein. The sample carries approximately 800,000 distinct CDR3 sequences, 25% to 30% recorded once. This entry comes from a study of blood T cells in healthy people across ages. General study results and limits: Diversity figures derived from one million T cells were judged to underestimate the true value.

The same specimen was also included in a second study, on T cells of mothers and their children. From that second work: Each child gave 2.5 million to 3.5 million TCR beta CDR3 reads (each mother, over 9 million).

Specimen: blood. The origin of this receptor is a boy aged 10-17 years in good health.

The CDR3 region is CASSFLQGQETQYF. DNA for the CDR3: TGTGCCAGCAGTTTTCTCCAGGGGCAAGAGACCCAGTACTTC. V gene TRBV12-3 or TRBV12-4 combines with J gene TRBJ2-5, with D perhaps matching TRBD1 (6 bases). V lost 3 bases and J 2 bases, leaving 10 bases between the germline ends. The CDR3 length is 14 residues.